One sample yielded the 27 T cell receptor beta chains listed below, sequenced in a study of cytomegalovirus exposure and HLA in healthy donors. PCR primers comprised 60 Vbeta and 13 Jbeta primers. Profiling relied on immunoSEQ multiplex PCR, and the TCRdb table lists in-frame clones only, not all of them. The sample consists of approximately 140,000 clones, around 79% of them appearing once. The source material was PBMCs. The receptor source for this set is a female donor in good health and CMV-seronegative.

The V and J genes are TRBV7-3 and TRBJ2-5; TRBD2 aligns across 9 bases. The germline gives CDR1 SGHTA, CDR2 FQGTGA. This CDR3 contains 14 residues. V was pared by 2 bases and J by 5 bases, with 3 bases of the junction left unmatched. CDR3 bases: TGTGCCAGCAGCTTAGTAGCGGGGGTGGAGACCCAGTACTTC. Amino acid sequence: CASSLVAGVETQYF.

This chain joins TRBV7-9 and TRBJ1-2; D gene uncertain. Germline values: CDR1 SEHNR, CDR2 FQNEAQ (reference sequence). V lost 5 bases, J lost 4 bases, and 14 bases lay in between. The length of the CDR3 is 14 residues. The CDR3 protein is CASSPPRSPYGYTF. CDR3 DNA: TGTGCCAGCAGCCCCCCCCGGTCCCCCTATGGCTACACCTTC.

The chain uses TRBV5-3 and TRBJ2-7, with TRBD1 identical over 7 bases. Being an ORF, TRBV5-3 has a function that is uncertain. The CDR3 is 16 amino acids. J was trimmed by 7 bases and V by 0 bases; bases with no gene match: 13. CDR3 sequence: CARSLVGTDPRAEQYF. The CDR3, as DNA: TGTGCCAGAAGCTTGGTGGGGACAGATCCCCGAGCAGAGCAGTACTTC.

This clone has a single count. The V call is TRBV15, the J call TRBJ2-6; 8 bases are shared with TRBD2. There are 16 residues in the CDR3. The germline gives CDR1 LNHNV, CDR2 YYDKDF (reference sequence). V dropped 7 bases and J dropped 1; count of bases not matched to a gene: 6. The CDR3 sequence: CATITRGGSGANVLTF. In DNA, the CDR3 is TGTGCCACCATCACACGCGGGGGGTCTGGGGCCAACGTCCTGACTTTC. Variable domain in full (rest from reference TRBV15 and TRBJ2-6): DAMVIQNPRYQVTQFGKPVTLSCSQTLNHNVMYWYQQKSSQAPKLLFHYYDKDFNNEADTPDNFQSRRPNTSFCFLDIRSPGLGDTAMYLCATITRGGSGANVLTFGAGSRLTVL.

The CDR3 nucleotides are TGTGCCAGTAGTCCGTGGGACAGCAACACTGAAGCTTTCTTT. Translating it yields CASSPWDSNTEAFF. V usage is TRBV19 and J usage is TRBJ1-1; 7 bases are a match to TRBD1. V shed 5 bases, J shed 2 bases, and the junction held 5 bases outside the gene matches. This CDR3 is built from 14 residues. The germline V gene has CDR1 LNHDA and CDR2 SQIVND (reference sequence).

Notes on this clone: Compared with germline, one end of the junction differs, possibly owing to a read error. This CDR3 is also generated by other DNA sequences in the sample. The J gene is TRBJ1-6, the V gene TRBV7-8; D is undetermined. Germline V lookup: CDR1 SGHVS, CDR2 FQNEAQ. The CDR3 length is 12 residues. The DNA for the CDR3 is TGCGCCAGCAGCTCCCCCGAGGGTGCCCTCCACTTT. Its protein is CASSSPEGALHF.

This rearrangement joins TRBV29-1 to TRBJ2-7; tentative D call: TRBD1 (6 bases). Trimming stripped 4 bases from V and 3 bases from J, with 16 bases between. Germline V gene sequence: CDR1 SQVTM, CDR2 ANQGSEA. CDR3 length: 14 residues. CDR3 sequence reads: CSVVLADSNYEQYF. The CDR3 nucleotides are TGCAGCGTTGTGTTGGCGGACAGCAACTACGAGCAGTACTTC.

This clone was counted a single time. This chain links TRBV4-1 with TRBJ1-3; 8 bases align to TRBD1. The CDR3 runs 15 residues. J lost 5 bases, V lost 2 bases, and 5 bases had no gene match. In germline, CDR1 is MGHRA, CDR2 YSYEKL. CDR3 nucleotide sequence: TGCGCCAGCAGCCAAACCGGGACAGGAAGAAACACCATATATTTT. Translated, it gives CASSQTGTGRNTIYF.

The chain couples TRBV14 to TRBJ1-4; 8 nucleotides agree with TRBD1. The CDR3 is made up of 15 amino acids. The trim removed 4 bases at V and 5 bases at J, leaving 6 bases unmatched. Germline V gene lookup returns CDR1 SGHDN and CDR2 FVKESK. Written as DNA, the CDR3 is TGTGCCAGCAGCCTACTCGGACAGGGCAATGAAAAACTGTTTTTT. This encodes CASSLLGQGNEKLFF. Combining the CDR3 with reference TRBV14 and TRBJ1-4 gives the whole variable domain EAGVTQFPSHSVIEKGQTVTLRCDPISGHDNLYWYRRVMGKEIKFLLHFVKESKQDESGMPNNRFLAERTGGTYSTLKVQPAELEDSGVYFCASSLLGQGNEKLFFGSGTQLSVL.

J is TRBJ2-1 and V is TRBV29-1; TRBD2 matches at 12 bases. This CDR3 region has 14 residues. Trimming removed 1 base from V and 7 bases from J; junction bases left unmatched: 2. CDR1 is SQVTM, CDR2 ANQGSEA, per germline. The chain's CDR3 is CSVEGLAGGNEQFF. CDR3 sequence (DNA): TGCAGCGTTGAAGGCCTAGCGGGGGGGAATGAGCAGTTCTTC.

This chain links TRBV25-1 with TRBJ2-7, with D possibly being TRBD2 (5 bases). V was cut by 4 bases and J by 12 bases, with 22 bases left in between. Germline-derived CDR1 and CDR2 are MGHDK and SYGVNS. The CDR3 is made up of 14 amino acids. The CDR3 coding sequence is TGTGCCAGCAGTGCCTCTTCCGGGAACCGGATTAGGTACTTC. Translation gives CASSASSGNRIRYF.

The chain is built from TRBV4-3 and TRBJ2-7; 12 bases are shared with TRBD2. The ends lost 3 bases at V and 3 bases at J; junction bases unmatched: 3. The CDR3 consists of 15 residues. The germline CDR1 and CDR2 sequences are LGHNA and YSLEER. The CDR3 nucleotides read TGCGCCAGCAGCCACCTAGCGGGAGGGCTCTACGAGCAGTACTTC. This translates into CASSHLAGGLYEQYF.

The chain combines TRBV13 with TRBJ2-5; D is possibly TRBD1 (5 bases). The length of the CDR3 is 12 residues. Germline loops: CDR1 PRHDT, CDR2 FYEKMQ (reference sequence). Between the trimmed V and J ends, which lost 5 bases and 8 bases, there was a span of 12 bases. CDR3 in DNA: TGTGCCAGCAGCACCTACAGGTATACCCAGTACTTC. Amino acid sequence: CASSTYRYTQYF.

This clone turned up a few times. This chain uses TRBV6-1 with TRBJ1-1; no firm D call. CDR1 and CDR2 (germline): MNHNS, SASEGT. Trimming removed 2 bases from V and 1 base from J, with 8 bases in between. The CDR3 extends over 14 amino acids. DNA of the CDR3: TGTGCCAGCAGTGAAAATCCCAGGAACACTGAAGCTTTCTTT. It codes for CASSENPRNTEAFF.

The chain couples TRBV7-9 to TRBJ2-7; 9 bases fit TRBD1. The trim removed 6 bases at V and 6 bases at J, leaving 3 bases unmatched. The CDR3 loop spans 12 amino acids. CDR1 and CDR2 from the germline V gene are SEHNR and FQNEAQ (reference sequence). DNA for the CDR3: TGTGCCAGCAGTGGACAGGGGTGCGAGCAGTACTTC. It is translated as CASSGQGCEQYF.

The chain recombines TRBV6-5 with TRBJ2-3; D not certain. V lost 4 bases and J lost 5, with 10 bases in between. CDR1 is MNHEY and CDR2 is SVGAGI in the germline V gene. The CDR3 has 13 amino acids. CDR3 region: CASSSLVKDTQYF. CDR3 nucleotides: TGTGCCAGCAGTTCCCTAGTGAAAGATACGCAGTATTTT.

This chain joins TRBV6-5 and TRBJ2-5; perhaps TRBD1 as D (5 bases). This CDR3 contains 14 residues. CDR1 and CDR2 from the germline V gene are MNHEY and SVGAGI. V dropped 8 bases and J dropped 2 bases, with 15 bases sitting between them. The CDR3 nucleotides read TGTGCCAGCCGGGCAGGGCAATTACAAGAGACCCAGTACTTC. This encodes CASRAGQLQETQYF.

The CDR3 DNA follows: TGTGCCAGCAGCCCACAGCCTAGGGGGATGCAAGAGACCCAGTACTTC. Encoded protein: CASSPQPRGMQETQYF. J is TRBJ2-5 and V is TRBV7-9, with D maybe TRBD1 (6 bases). This CDR3 has 16 amino acids. Trimming left V 5 bases short and J 2 bases short, with 18 bases between. From germline, CDR1 is SEHNR and CDR2 FQNEAQ (reference sequence).

The V call is TRBV6-5, the J call TRBJ2-2; 7 positions match TRBD1. V gave up 6 bases and J gave up 4 bases; unmatched junction bases: 5. Germline V CDR1 and CDR2: MNHEY, SVGAGI. This CDR3 has 14 residues. This chain's CDR3 is CASRRTGLTGELFF. The CDR3 DNA is TGTGCCAGCAGGAGGACAGGACTCACCGGGGAGCTGTTTTTT.

The CDR3 DNA reads as TGTGCCAGCAGCCCCCGGAGGGGTGGGACCGGGGAGCTGTTTTTT. Translation gives CASSPRRGGTGELFF. The gene calls are TRBV7-2 and TRBJ2-2; a weak D match, TRBD2 (6 bases). This CDR3 contains 15 residues. Germline V lookup: CDR1 SGHTA, CDR2 FQGNSA. V dropped 5 bases and J dropped 5 bases, with 15 bases sitting between them. The full variable domain, in which reference TRBV7-2 and TRBJ2-2 provide the parts outside the CDR3, is GAGVSQSPSNKVTEKGKDVELRCDPISGHTALYWYRQSLGQGLEFLIYFQGNSAPDKSGLPSDRFSAERTGGSVSTLTIQRTQQEDSAVYLCASSPRRGGTGELFFGEGSRLTVL.

This clone was counted between two and nine times. The J gene is TRBJ1-1, the V gene TRBV5-4; D uncertain. Germline CDR1 and CDR2: SGHNT and YYREEE (reference sequence). The CDR3 is 11 residues long. The V end lost 8 bases, the J end lost 1 base, and 6 bases lay between the germline ends. The DNA of the CDR3 is TGTGCCAGTCAGCGGAACACTGAAGCTTTCTTT. Encoded protein: CASQRNTEAFF.

V and J are TRBV5-1 and TRBJ2-3, with 8 bases matching TRBD2. V lost 0 bases, J lost 7 bases, and 4 bases stayed unmatched. The CDR3 length is 14 residues. In germline, CDR1 is SGHRS, CDR2 YFSETQ. The chain's CDR3 is CASSLALSGNTQYF. The CDR3 bases are TGCGCCAGCAGCTTGGCGCTTAGCGGGAATACGCAGTATTTT.

V and J are TRBV27 and TRBJ2-5, with TRBD1 identical over 10 bases. Germline V gives CDR1 MNHEY, CDR2 SMNVEV (reference sequence). This CDR3 is built from 15 residues. Trimming at V came to 0 bases and at J to 4 bases, leaving 2 bases not matched to a gene. In nucleotides, the CDR3 is TGTGCCAGCAGTTTATCGCGGACAGGGGGAGAGACCCAGTACTTC. The encoded protein is CASSLSRTGGETQYF.

The V call is TRBV5-1, the J call TRBJ2-2; TRBD2 matches 11 bases. V lost 1 base, J lost 3 bases, and 8 bases stayed unmatched. Per the germline V gene, CDR1 is SGHRS and CDR2 is YFSETQ. The CDR3 contains 18 residues. The CDR3 here is CASSLSNSGRADTGELFF. In nucleotides, the CDR3 is TGCGCCAGCAGCTTGTCGAATAGCGGGAGGGCCGACACCGGGGAGCTGTTTTTT.

This clone was detected a few times. This chain connects TRBV7-9 to TRBJ1-1; 11 bases are shared with TRBD1. Trimming cost V 1 base and J 10 bases; bases outside gene matches: 2. Germline V CDR1 and CDR2: SEHNR, FQNEAQ (reference sequence). The CDR3 totals 13 residues. This CDR3 is CASSLGTGGTAFF. For the CDR3, the DNA is TGTGCCAGCAGCTTAGGGACAGGGGGCACAGCTTTCTTT. Complete variable domain (other parts from reference TRBV7-9 and TRBJ1-1): DTGVSQNPRHKITKRGQNVTFRCDPISEHNRLYWYRQTLGQGPEFLTYFQNEAQLEKSRLLSDRFSAERPKGSFSTLEIQRTEQGDSAMYLCASSLGTGGTAFFGQGTRLTVV.

The J gene is TRBJ2-7, the V gene TRBV19, with 8 bases identical to TRBD1. The CDR3 loop spans 16 amino acids. V lost 5 bases, J lost 3 bases, and 12 bases stayed unmatched. CDR1 is LNHDA, CDR2 SQIVND, per germline (reference sequence). As DNA, the CDR3 is TGTGCCAGTAGTCGCCGCCTGACAGGGGTGGTCTACGAGCAGTACTTC. Translation gives CASSRRLTGVVYEQYF.

This rearrangement joins TRBV7-2 to TRBJ1-2; D possibly corresponds to TRBD1 (6 bases). The CDR3 runs to 14 residues. Germline V gene lookup returns CDR1 SGHTA and CDR2 FQGNSA. V was shortened by 6 bases and J by 7 bases, with 18 bases between the two germline ends. CDR3 in amino acids: CASSKPKQGSGYTF. In nucleotides, the CDR3 is TGTGCCAGCAGTAAACCAAAACAGGGCAGTGGCTACACCTTC.